One and the same sample provided the 19 T cell receptor beta chains below, sequenced in a study of regulatory T cells in long-lasting Graves disease. Relying on iRepertoire HTBI primers and Arm-PCR of CDR3 regions, the team built TCR beta libraries. Each CDR3 protein is one row after TCRdb ran MiXCR on the multiplex PCR reads. The table records approximately 480,000 distinct CDR3 sequences, around 15% of them present only once. Time point denoted: newly diagnosed GD, antithyroid drugs for less than 3 months. Researchers made the TCR library from RNA that was extracted from PBMCs. Separately, the same data were catalogued under a study of T cells in Graves' hyperthyroidism and ophthalmopathy.

Sequencing was performed on peripheral blood mononuclear cells (PBMCs), taken at new diagnosis, from a patient treated with antithyroid drugs. Every receptor here comes from a man between 35 and 55 years old with Graves disease.

The DNA for the CDR3 is TGTGCCAGCAGTATACCGGGACAGGGGCTCACAGATACGCAGTATTTT. Translated: CASSIPGQGLTDTQYF. This chain links TRBV12-3 or TRBV12-4 with TRBJ2-3, with 10 bases identical to TRBD1. This CDR3 is 16 amino acids long. V was pared by 5 bases and J by 2 bases, with 7 bases of the junction left unmatched.

The V and J genes are TRBV6-5 and TRBJ2-7; no definite D call. The ends were cut back, 3 bases at V and 6 bases at J, with 12 bases in the middle. Germline lookup yields CDR1 MNHEY and CDR2 SVGAGI. The CDR3 is 13 amino acids. This CDR3 is CASSYVSGLEQYF. DNA of the CDR3: TGTGCCAGCAGTTATGTAAGTGGCCTCGAGCAGTACTTC.

Many counts were recorded for this clonotype. The chain is built from TRBV20-1 and TRBJ2-7, with 8 bases aligning to TRBD1. Germline V gene data show CDR1 as DFQATT and CDR2 as SNEGSKA (reference sequence). This CDR3 comprises 13 residues. The V and J ends lost 5 bases and 4 bases, in that order; junction bases with no gene match: 7. CDR3 protein: CSAPGQGGYEQYF. In nucleotides, the CDR3 is TGCAGTGCTCCAGGACAGGGCGGTTACGAGCAGTACTTC.

The V and J genes are TRBV18 and TRBJ1-1; no firm D call. Per the germline V gene, CDR1 is KGHSH and CDR2 is LQKENI. CDR3 length equals 13 residues. The V end was cut by 6 bases, the J end by 1 base, with 9 bases between. The chain's CDR3 is CASSGKANTEAFF. CDR3 in DNA: TGTGCCAGCTCTGGAAAAGCGAACACTGAAGCTTTCTTT.

About this clonotype itself: The junction departs from the called germline gene at one end, perhaps through a read error. This sequence joins TRBV5-5 and TRBJ2-5; 10 bases are a match to TRBD2. CDR1 and CDR2 from the germline V gene are SGHKS and YYEKEE (reference sequence). CDR3 length equals 13 residues. CDR3 region: CASNLRTSGTQYF. DNA for the CDR3: TGTGCCAGCAACTTGAGGACTAGCGGGACCCAGTACTTC. The full variable domain, with the rest looked up from reference TRBV5-5 and TRBJ2-5, is DAGVTQSPTHLIKTRGQQVTLRCSPISGHKSVSWYQQVLGQGPQFIFQYYEKEERGRGNFPDRFSARQFPNYSSELNVNALLLGDSALYLCASNLRTSGTQYFGPGTRLLVL.

The rearrangement joins TRBV7-2 to TRBJ2-5; possible D gene TRBD1, 6 bases. The CDR3 spans 15 residues. V lost 5 bases and J lost 5, with 18 bases in between. Germline CDR1 reads SGHTA; CDR2 reads FQGNSA. The CDR3 loop reads CASSPTVGALETQYF. The CDR3 DNA reads as TGTGCCAGCAGCCCCACTGTGGGGGCCCTGGAGACCCAGTACTTC.

This clonotype has a count of ten or more. The chain employs TRBV20-1 and TRBJ2-3, with 9 bases identical to TRBD2. Per germline, CDR1 DFQATT and CDR2 SNEGSKA (reference sequence). The V segment lost 4 bases and the J segment 4 bases; nucleotides outside the gene matches: 12. There are 16 residues in the CDR3. The CDR3 bases are TGCAGTGCTATAAGCCGGGGGCGGGAGGGATCAGATACGCAGTATTTT. Amino acids: CSAISRGREGSDTQYF.

Concerning this clonotype itself: At one of its ends the junction is not consistent with the germline gene, which may arise from a read error. The CDR3 bases are TGTGCTAGTGGTTTGTCGGGCGGGAGGGCCCGGAATGGGCAGTTCTTC. This translates into CASGLSGGRARNGQFF. The V and J genes are TRBV12-5 and TRBJ2-1, with 9 bases aligning to TRBD2. The germline gives CDR1 LGHNT, CDR2 FRNRAP. This CDR3 spans 16 amino acids.

This clonotype was recorded many times. CDR3 protein: CASSLTTYGYTF. The CDR3 bases are TGTGCCAGCAGTTTAACGACTTATGGCTACACCTTC. The V gene is TRBV28, the J gene TRBJ1-2; D gene unclear. Germline CDR1 is MDHEN and CDR2 is SYDVKM. This CDR3 spans 12 amino acids. With 2 bases removed from V and 5 bases from J, the gap between germline ends came to 6 bases.

At least ten counts were recorded for this clonotype. The J gene is TRBJ2-3, the V gene TRBV28; no definite D call. Germline assignment: CDR1 MDHEN and CDR2 SYDVKM. CDR3 length equals 13 residues. Trimming pared 6 bases from V and 5 bases from J, leaving 12 bases between. The CDR3 DNA follows: TGTGCCAGCAGCTCTTCCCTGGTAGATACGCAGTATTTT. Translating gives CASSSSLVDTQYF.

This clonotype was detected ten times or more. This chain connects TRBV28 to TRBJ1-2; 7 nucleotides align to TRBD1. The V segment lost 4 bases and the J segment 2 bases; nucleotides outside the gene matches: 7. The CDR3 has 15 amino acids. Germline assignment: CDR1 MDHEN and CDR2 SYDVKM. The CDR3 sequence: CASSSADRENYGYTF. CDR3 nucleotide sequence: TGTGCCAGCAGTTCCGCCGACAGGGAGAACTATGGCTACACCTTC.

This clonotype was detected many times. The chain uses TRBV3-1 and TRBJ2-1; 11 bases match TRBD2. The junction had 6 bases not matched to a gene; V was cut back by 6 bases and J by 5 bases. CDR3 size: 15 residues. CDR1 is LGHDT and CDR2 is YNNKEL in the germline V gene (reference sequence). CDR3 protein: CASSVAGGYNNEQFF. DNA for the CDR3: TGTGCCAGCAGTGTAGCGGGAGGGTATAACAATGAGCAGTTCTTC.

There are many counts of this clonotype. V gene TRBV6-1 combines with J gene TRBJ1-1, with D tentatively TRBD1 (5 bases). The germline gives CDR1 MNHNS, CDR2 SASEGT. Trimming pared 2 bases from V and 1 base from J, leaving 8 bases between. The CDR3 extends over 14 amino acids. CDR3 nucleotides: TGTGCCAGCAGTGAAAGACAGAGGAACACTGAAGCTTTCTTT. Its translation is CASSERQRNTEAFF.

This chain joins TRBV5-6 and TRBJ2-3, with a weak D call TRBD2 (6 bases). Germline CDR1 reads SGHDT; CDR2 reads YYEEEE. This CDR3 region has 16 residues. The V end lost 2 bases, the J end lost 0 bases, and 13 bases lay between the germline ends. The CDR3 here is CASSFRASASTDTQYF. The CDR3 coding sequence is TGTGCCAGCAGCTTCAGGGCTAGCGCGAGCACAGATACGCAGTATTTT.

This clonotype was counted a few times. The V and J genes are TRBV3-1 and TRBJ2-5, with 8 bases lining up with TRBD1. The CDR3 totals 15 residues. The germline gives CDR1 LGHDT, CDR2 YNNKEL (reference sequence). After removal of 1 base from V and 5 bases from J, the junction contained 6 bases not matched to a gene. The CDR3 spells CASSQGQGMVETQYF. DNA of the CDR3: TGTGCCAGCAGCCAAGGACAGGGGATGGTGGAGACCCAGTACTTC.

This clonotype was recorded many times. The V call is TRBV27, the J call TRBJ2-1; 12 bases are shared with TRBD2. Trimming removed 5 bases from V and 8 bases from J; junction bases left unmatched: 1. The germline V gene encodes CDR1 MNHEY and CDR2 SMNVEV (reference sequence). The CDR3 has 13 amino acids. The CDR3 spells CASSGTSGYEQFF. The CDR3 DNA follows: TGTGCCAGCAGTGGGACTAGCGGGTATGAGCAGTTCTTC.

This chain joins TRBV7-6 and TRBJ2-2, with D possibly called TRBD1 or TRBD2 (5 bases each). Looked up from germline, CDR1 is SGHVS and CDR2 is FNYEAQ. Trimming took 5 bases from V and 4 from J, leaving 17 bases between them. The CDR3 spans 16 residues. CDR3 DNA sequence: TGTGCCAGCAGCCCGAGGATCAGGGAGACCACCGGGGAGCTGTTTTTT. Amino acid sequence: CASSPRIRETTGELFF.

Many counts were recorded for this clonotype. The chain uses TRBV5-1 and TRBJ2-6; D is possibly TRBD2 (6 bases). V lost 0 bases and J lost 3, with 10 bases in between. Germline V CDR1 and CDR2: SGHRS, YFSETQ. The CDR3 runs to 16 residues. The CDR3 protein is CASSLGGGSGANVLTF. For the CDR3, the DNA is TGCGCCAGCAGCTTGGGGGGAGGAAGTGGGGCCAACGTCCTGACTTTC.

Turning to this clonotype: A much bigger clone sits one base away, suggesting this may be a read error. This chain joins TRBV19 and TRBJ1-1, with D possibly TRBD1 on 6 matching bases. The CDR3 has 13 residues. The germline V gene has CDR1 LNHDA and CDR2 SQIVND (reference sequence). The CDR3 DNA reads as TGTGCCTGTAGCCACACAGGGACCACTGAAGCTTTCTTT. This translates into CACSHTGTTEAFF.